This T cell receptor (beta chain) comes out of a study of blood T cell repertoires in COVID-19. Background on the study: Material from acute and convalescent COVID-19 was sourced from the United States, Italy and Spain.

This CDR3 has 13 amino acids. V dropped 3 bases and J dropped 10 bases, with 10 bases sitting between them. Germline CDR1 is LNHDA and CDR2 is SQIVND (reference sequence). Generated by immunoSEQ multiplex PCR, the TCRdb table keeps only in-frame clones and is missing some. In the table there are more than 400,000 clones, approximately 86% of which are singletons. Enrolled through a virtual design, the participants were between roughly 18 and 90 years of age and came from 24 US areas. Cohort assignment relied on participant-reported clinical history. This chain joins TRBV19 and TRBJ1-6; unclear D gene. This receptor was identified in a woman aged 18-35 years who had recovered from COVID-19. Material for sequencing was PBMCs or T cells enriched from blood (not recorded which). The CDR3 region is CASSIIPRSPLHF. The CDR3 DNA reads as TGTGCCAGTAGTATTATCCCTCGGTCACCCCTCCACTTT.